This T cell receptor beta chain was obtained from a study of molecular identifiers for immune sequencing clone quantification listed by TCRdb under 2018. In the study overall: For a replicate experiment, RNA from around 20,000 or 100,000 naive CD8 T cells was divided into five aliquots, of which four were sequenced. This methods study benchmarked molecular-identifier clustering-based TCR repertoire sequencing (MIDCIRS) and TCR RNA copy counting, using CD8 T cells to do so. What the study reported, not specific to this receptor: Modeling gave about 3.3 recovered TCR RNA copies per cell versus around 9.9 by digital PCR, implying roughly 28% capture efficiency. When barcode sub-clustering was left out, chimeric consensus sequences inflated TCR diversity, with chimeras reaching as high as 47%. In CMV-specific effector cells, clones with more than 20 RNA copies contained over 99% of molecules, whereas in naive cells such clones contained under 1% of molecules. A single cell's worth of spiked-in Jurkat TCR RNA was reported detectable even among around 970,000 naive CD8 T cells. Highly expanded clone sizes could be underestimated if identical TCR molecules share a barcode. Naive libraries contained spiked-in Jurkat TCR RNA (approximately nine copies' worth), which is not part of the donor repertoire.

The library was prepared using PCR. For sequencing, an Illumina HiSeq 4000 was employed. Preparation of bulk TCR libraries followed a previously described approach, with the TCR primers listed in Table S5. Total RNA was purified with the Qiagen AllPrep DNA/RNA kit. Before analysis, reads from multiple sequencing runs of the same library were pooled. Concerning the study's data processing: Only reads with exact TCR constant sequence were kept, trimmed to 150 nt, and grouped by their 12-nt molecular barcodes. Reads inside each barcode group were sub-clustered using a 15% Levenshtein threshold, and a quality-weighted consensus sequence was constructed for each RNA molecule. Non-functional sequences were removed, as were lower-count sequences one edit away from another. Barcode sub-clusters with fewer than 20% of the maximum read count were removed, based on fitting two negative binomial distributions. The public reads were run again by TCRdb, first through fastp at Q25 and then through MiXCR, and only productive beta chains were kept. Each entry merges the rows of one CDR3 protein and shows their most common DNA and genes. The V and J calls follow TCRdb's processing rather than the paper's. Recorded for this sample are around 86,000 distinct CDR3 sequences; around 17% of them occurred a single time. Together, the top ten hold 0.85% of the sample.

This clonotype has at least ten counts. Its antigen is unknown. No base quality values were provided; no much bigger clone lies one nucleotide off. Libraries of naive CD8 T cells were built from around 18,000 to 910,000 sorted cells, with 10%, 30% or 50% of the purified RNA used. Naive CD8 T cells were FACS-sorted as CD8+CD4-CCR7+CD45RA+ on a BD FACSAria II into RLT Plus buffer. Nine to eleven TCR copies' worth of Jurkat RNA were spiked into roughly 18,000-1,000,000 naive CD8 T cell samples to test detection sensitivity. CD8 T cells were enriched with RosetteSep CD8+ T Cell Enrichment Cocktail and Ficoll-Paque, followed by ACK red cell lysis. The CDR3 sequence holds 13 residues, the cysteine and phenylalanine included. Of all the DNA, just the CDR3 is kept, 39 bases in frame from base 1. From the germline V gene, CDR1 is ENHRY and CDR2 is SYGVKD. Cut back by 4 bases and 0 bases, the V and J ends lie 6 bases apart.

This receptor was taken from a human donor in good health. Some libraries in this study had Jurkat cell RNA spiked in. The chain is assembled from TRBV10-3 and TRBJ1-1, with the D gene uncertain. Sample: naive CD8+ T cells from blood, with Jurkat cell RNA spiked in. Sample cell subset or site, as interpreted from the label and publication: FACS-sorted CD8+CD4-CCR7+CD45RA+ naive T cells. CDR3 reads: CAISGDMNTEAFF. The nucleotide sequence reads as follows: TGTGCCATCAGTGGAGACATGAACACTGAAGCTTTCTTT.